The rows below give T cell receptor beta chains drawn from one sample of a study of CD8+CD57+ T cells in acquired aplastic anemia. TCRdb reprocessed the reads via MiXCR and lists one record per CDR3 protein. The table includes about 68,000 distinct CDR3 sequences, approximately 50% detected once. Sequenced: sorted CD4+, CD8+, or CD8+CD57+ T cells (not recorded which) from PBMCs. The receptors were gathered from a human donor in good health, serving as a control. Each CDR3 is given with its conserved first and last residue. The D gene is left open where the match is weak. Clone size is given for some rows only: seen once, a few or many times, or a class if the clone is expanded.

TRBJ1-6 | NA | NA | TRBV25-1 | TGTGCCAGCAGTGAGGCGGGGGGTAATTCACCCCTCCACTTT | CASSEAGGNSPLHF
TRBJ2-1 | NA | NA | TRBV27 | TGTGCCAGCAAGGAGAGGTATGAGCAGTTCTTC | CASKERYEQFF
TRBJ1-4 | NA | NA | TRBV20-1 | TGCAGTGTCCCGTTATACGAAGCTGGTGAAAAACTGTTTTTT | CSVPLYEAGEKLFF
TRBJ1-3 | many | NA | TRBV5-8 | TGTGCCAGCAGCCTGGGGGCAGACTCTGGAAACACCATATATTTT | CASSLGADSGNTIYF
TRBJ1-2 | few | NA | TRBV7-9 | TGTGCCACCCCGACAGCTAATGGCTACACCTTC | CATPTANGYTF
TRBJ2-7 | many | TRBD1 | TRBV7-2 | TGTGCCAGCAGCTTAGCCGGGACAGGGGGCTTCAACGAGCAGTACTTC | CASSLAGTGGFNEQYF
TRBJ1-2 | NA | NA | TRBV12-3/TRBV12-4 | TGTGCCAGCAGCTTAGAGGGCCAGCGAGGCTCCGGCTACACCTTC | CASSLEGQRGSGYTF
TRBJ2-5 | NA | TRBD2 | TRBV20-1 | TGCAGTGCTTTGACTAGCGGGAGGGGCCAAGAGACCCAGTACTTC | CSALTSGRGQETQYF
TRBJ1-6 | NA | TRBD1 | TRBV20-1 | TGCAGTGCTAGAGCCACAGGGGAGAGTTCACCCCTCCACTTT | CSARATGESSPLHF
TRBJ2-7 | NA | NA | TRBV7-2 | TGTGCCAGCAGCTTATCCTGCGAGCAGTACTTC | CASSLSCEQYF
TRBJ1-4 | many | NA | TRBV9 | TGTGCCAGCAGCGTAGGACAGAACCCTGAAAAACTGTTTTTT | CASSVGQNPEKLFF
TRBJ2-7 | many | TRBD1 | TRBV6-1 | TGTGCCAGCAAACCGGGACAGGGGTACCTATCCGAGCAGTACTTC | CASKPGQGYLSEQYF
TRBJ2-7 | NA | NA | TRBV5-1 | TGCGCCAGCAGCACCGGGGGCTGGGGCTACGAGCAGTACTTC | CASSTGGWGYEQYF
TRBJ2-3 | once | NA | TRBV6-1 | TGTGCCAGCAGTGCCGGGACTCCGAGGGATACGCAGTATTTT | CASSAGTPRDTQYF
TRBJ1-1 | once | NA | TRBV19 | TGTGCCAGCAGTGACCAGGGGAGGGACACTGAAGCTTTCTTT | CASSDQGRDTEAFF
TRBJ1-5 | many | NA | TRBV27 | TGTGCCAGCAGTTCCCTGGGGGCGCGGCAGCCCCAGCATTTT | CASSSLGARQPQHF
TRBJ2-3 | many | NA | TRBV5-1 | TGCGCCAGCAGCCTAAGCACAGATACGCAGTATTTT | CASSLSTDTQYF
TRBJ1-2 | many | NA | TRBV7-9 | TGTGCCAGCAGCGGGGGAACCTCTCATGGCTACACCTTC | CASSGGTSHGYTF
TRBJ2-7 | NA | NA | TRBV7-2 | TGTGCCAGCAGTGGAGTTTACGAGCAGTACTTC | CASSGVYEQYF
TRBJ2-7 | NA | TRBD1 | TRBV11-1 | TGTGCCAGCAGCACGGGACAGGGGGCCTACGAGCAGTACTTC | CASSTGQGAYEQYF
TRBJ2-5 | NA | TRBD2 | TRBV10-3 | TGTGCCATCAGTGTGGGGACTACCTCGAGGGAGACCCAGTACTTC | CAISVGTTSRETQYF
TRBJ2-7 | medium-sized | NA | TRBV2 | TGTGCCAGCAGGGGGCTGCCCTCCTACGAGCAGTACTTC | CASRGLPSYEQYF
TRBJ2-7 | NA | TRBD2 | TRBV7-8 | TGTGCCAGCAGCTTATATGCTAGCGGAGTTGATTCCTACGAGCAGTACTTC | CASSLYASGVDSYEQYF
TRBJ2-3 | few | NA | TRBV6-4 | TGTGCCAGCAGTGACGCCAGGGATGGGGGCACAGATACGCAGTATTTT | CASSDARDGGTDTQYF
TRBJ1-2 | once | NA | TRBV7-2 | TGTGCCAGCAGCCTGGAGAGGAACTATGGCTACACCTTC | CASSLERNYGYTF
TRBJ1-4 | NA | NA | TRBV25-1 | TGTGCCAGCAGTGATTGGACGGCGGAAAATGAAAAACTGTTTTTT | CASSDWTAENEKLFF
TRBJ2-7 | medium-sized | NA | TRBV15 | TGTGCCACCAGCAGAGGAGATTGGGCCGACGAAAAGCAGTACTTC | CATSRGDWADEKQYF
TRBJ1-1 | NA | NA | TRBV7-9 | TGTGCCAGCGGCTTACCAGGCAACACTGAGGCTTTCTTT | CASGLPGNTEAFF
TRBJ1-1 | many | NA | TRBV7-6 | TGTGCCAGCCAAGGGGGCACTGAAGCTTTCTTT | CASQGGTEAFF
TRBJ1-2 | NA | NA | TRBV7-9 | TGTGCCAGCAGCGGGCTGGCGAACTATGGCTACACCTTC | CASSGLANYGYTF
TRBJ2-1 | medium-sized | NA | TRBV7-9 | TGTGCCAGCAGCCATCAGGGGAACCTCTACAATGAGCAGTTCTTC | CASSHQGNLYNEQFF
TRBJ2-7 | many | TRBD1 | TRBV6-2/TRBV6-3 | TGTGCCAGCAGTTACTCGCCGAGTGTGGACAGGGGGGGGTACGAGCAGTACTTC | CASSYSPSVDRGGYEQYF
TRBJ1-6 | few | NA | TRBV7-8 | TGTGCCAGCAGCTTAATGGTTCTAGCGAATTCACCCCTCCACTTT | CASSLMVLANSPLHF